Sequencing of this T cell receptor beta chain was carried out in a study of blood T cell repertoires in COVID-19. Study in general: T cells, B-cell-depleted T cells, or PBMCs supplied cDNA or gDNA.

The authors' processing: How many nucleated cells were present was estimated from reference gene primer amplification. TCRdb's copy holds only in-frame clones and misses some; the assay was immunoSEQ multiplex PCR. D and trimming were read from the DNA, whereas the V and J calls and clone size are those reported in that table. Among about 170,000 clones listed, 84% were seen once. The CDR3 has 17 residues. V lost 7 bases and J lost 2, with 21 bases in between. Germline CDR1 reads LNHDA; CDR2 reads SQIVND (reference sequence). The sequence was collected from a man in his 70s with active or convalescent COVID-19. Sequencing was carried out using peripheral blood. The V call is TRBV19, the J call TRBJ1-3; D is possibly TRBD1 (5 bases). The CDR3: CASKQTAGGAPGNTIYF. The CDR3 coding sequence is TGTGCCAGTAAACAAACCGCCGGCGGGGCCCCTGGAAACACCATATATTTT.